These 21 T cell receptor beta chains were all obtained from the same sample, sequenced in a study of T cell responses to AZD1222 COVID-19 vaccine. Here immunoSEQ multiplex PCR was the method, and the copy in TCRdb shows in-frame clones only, minus some. The sample holds some 150,000 clones, approximately 83% seen once. The input for sequencing was peripheral blood, taken on day 0 of AZD1222 vaccination. The receptor source for this set is an adult in good health.

V usage is TRBV6-5 and J usage is TRBJ2-1; the D is unclear. Germline V gene data show CDR1 as MNHEY and CDR2 as SVGAGI. Trimming shortened V by 7 bases and J by 5 bases, and 18 bases separated the two germline ends. CDR3 length equals 15 residues. The CDR3 here is CASKVAWLKNNEQFF. Here the CDR3 DNA reads TGTGCCAGCAAGGTGGCCTGGCTTAAGAACAATGAGCAGTTCTTC.

The gene calls are TRBV28 and TRBJ1-5; unclear D gene. V lost 7 bases, J lost 4 bases, and 11 bases lay in between. There are 13 residues in the CDR3. CDR1 MDHEN and CDR2 SYDVKM come from the germline V gene. CDR3 nucleotide sequence: TGTGCCAGCACCTTGGGAGGGAATCAGCCCCAGCATTTT. As protein: CASTLGGNQPQHF.

The V gene is TRBV18, the J gene TRBJ1-1; D remains unclear. V lost 0 bases and J lost 4, with 6 bases in between. There are 13 residues in the CDR3. CDR1 is KGHSH and CDR2 is LQKENI in the germline V gene. The CDR3 DNA reads as TGTGCCAGCTCACCACCGGGCGGCACTGAAGCTTTCTTT. Translation gives CASSPPGGTEAFF.

The chain links TRBV5-6 to TRBJ1-2; perhaps TRBD1 as D (6 bases). Trimming cost V 4 bases and J 3 bases, with 13 bases left between them. Per the germline V gene, CDR1 is SGHDT and CDR2 is YYEEEE. The CDR3 length is 14 residues. The CDR3 region is CASSPRGRDYGYTF. As DNA, the CDR3 is TGTGCCAGCAGCCCCAGGGGCAGGGACTATGGCTACACCTTC.

V usage is TRBV6-1 and J usage is TRBJ2-7; 9 bases match TRBD2. CDR3 length equals 15 residues. Germline lookup yields CDR1 MNHNS and CDR2 SASEGT. The trim removed 4 bases at V and 4 bases at J, leaving 8 bases unmatched. CDR3 bases: TGTGCCAGCAGTGGCGGGGGGGGCCCGGGGTACGAGCAGTACTTC. It encodes CASSGGGGPGYEQYF.

The chain combines TRBV11-2 with TRBJ1-2; maybe TRBD1 (5 bases). V gave up 5 bases and J gave up 1 base, with 14 bases separating them. The germline V gene encodes CDR1 SGHAT and CDR2 FQNNGV. This CDR3 has 15 amino acids. CDR3 nucleotide sequence: TGTGCCAGCAGCCAGGGCAGTCGAGTTAACTATGGCTACACCTTC. Translated: CASSQGSRVNYGYTF. Looking up the rest from reference TRBV11-2 and TRBJ1-2 gives the full variable domain: EAGVAQSPRYKIIEKRQSVAFWCNPISGHATLYWYQQILGQGPKLLIQFQNNGVVDDSQLPKDRFSAERLKGVDSTLKIQPAKLEDSAVYLCASSQGSRVNYGYTFGSGTRLTVV.

V gene TRBV5-1 combines with J gene TRBJ2-7; 11 positions match TRBD2. This CDR3 has 16 residues. J was trimmed by 5 bases and V by 5 bases; bases with no gene match: 12. Germline V gives CDR1 SGHRS, CDR2 YFSETQ. CDR3 residues: CASRASPGLAGHEQYF. The DNA for the CDR3 is TGCGCCAGCAGGGCTTCCCCCGGACTAGCGGGTCACGAGCAGTACTTC.

The chain combines TRBV3-1 (or the pseudogene TRBV3-2) with TRBJ2-1, with D perhaps being TRBD1 or TRBD2 (5 bases each). Germline V CDR1 and CDR2: LGHDT, YNNKEL (reference sequence). This CDR3 is 16 amino acids long. The V end was cut by 0 bases, the J end by 4 bases, with 13 bases between. CDR3 region: CASSQEWSGAYNEQFF. CDR3 sequence (DNA): TGTGCCAGCAGCCAAGAGTGGTCCGGGGCATACAATGAGCAGTTCTTC.

The chain carries TRBV21-1 and TRBJ2-2; TRBD1, as called in the table, went unchecked against the DNA. TRBV21-1 is an annotated pseudogene. CDR3 size: 17 residues. The CDR3 is CASSKAGQGANTGELFF. CDR3 DNA: TGTGCCAGCAGCAAAGCGGGACAGGGGGCGAACACCGGGGAGCTGTTTTTT.

The chain carries TRBV12-3 or TRBV12-4 and TRBJ1-5; maybe TRBD1 (6 bases). Deletions cut 0 bases from V and 7 bases from J, with 7 bases between. The CDR3 consists of 13 residues. For the CDR3, the DNA is TGTGCCAGCAGTTTAGCGCAGGGGCAGCCCCAGCATTTT. Its protein is CASSLAQGQPQHF.

The chain links TRBV3-1 (or the pseudogene TRBV3-2) to TRBJ2-2; 9 nucleotides match TRBD1. V lost 7 bases and J lost 7; bases outside the gene matches: 13. Per the germline V gene, CDR1 is LGHDT and CDR2 is YNNKEL (reference sequence). The CDR3 is 16 residues long. The CDR3 loop is CASTQTGTGTHGELFF. Written as DNA, the CDR3 is TGTGCCAGCACCCAGACCGGGACAGGGACCCACGGGGAGCTGTTTTTT.

V and J are TRBV23-1 and TRBJ2-3; unclear D gene. TRBV23-1 is reported as an ORF; its role is uncertain. The CDR3 totals 17 residues. The V and J ends lost 4 bases and 4 bases respectively, with 21 bases between them. The CDR3 DNA reads TGCGCCAGCAGTCGCTCCGGCGATACCACTAAATCAGATACGCAGTATTTT. Translating gives CASSRSGDTTKSDTQYF.

The chain combines TRBV5-1 with TRBJ2-7, with D tentatively TRBD1 or TRBD2 (6 bases each). Germline CDR1 and CDR2: SGHRS and YFSETQ. The V end lost 0 bases, the J end lost 10 bases, and 17 bases lay between the germline ends. The CDR3 spans 14 residues. The CDR3, as DNA: TGCGCCAGCAGCTTGGGGGGGGCTCAGAAGGGACAGTACTTC. Translated: CASSLGGAQKGQYF.

V usage is TRBV11-2 and J usage is TRBJ1-5; D not resolved. V lost 0 bases to trimming and J lost 7 bases, with 4 bases between them. CDR3 size: 12 residues. CDR1 is SGHAT and CDR2 is FQNNGV in the germline V gene. The CDR3 nucleotides are TGTGCCAGCAGCTTAGACGGGCAGCCCCAGCATTTT. Protein: CASSLDGQPQHF.

The gene calls are TRBV19 and TRBJ2-7, with 9 bases identical to TRBD2. CDR1 and CDR2 (germline): LNHDA, SQIVND (reference sequence). V was pared by 5 bases and J by 5 bases, with 19 bases of the junction left unmatched. The CDR3 extends over 18 amino acids. The CDR3 coding sequence is TGTGCCAGTAGTCCGCACCCCCACTGGCGGGAGGGCATACACGAGCAGTACTTC. Translating it yields CASSPHPHWREGIHEQYF. Variable domain in full (rest from reference TRBV19 and TRBJ2-7): DGGITQSPKYLFRKEGQNVTLSCEQNLNHDAMYWYRQDPGQGLRLIYYSQIVNDFQKGDIAEGYSVSREKKESFPLTVTSAQKNPTAFYLCASSPHPHWREGIHEQYFGPGTRLTVT.

This clone came up a few times. The junction departs from the called germline gene at one end, perhaps through a read error. The gene calls are TRBV18 and TRBJ2-2; D perhaps matches TRBD1 (6 bases). Germline V lookup: CDR1 KGHSH, CDR2 LQKENI. The CDR3 is made up of 16 amino acids. The CDR3 region is CASSLGGTLGTGELFF. In DNA form, the CDR3 reads TGCGCCAGCTCCCTAGGGGGAACCCTTGGAACCGGGGAGCTGTTTTTT.

The rearrangement joins TRBV11-2 to TRBJ1-4; 8 nucleotides agree with TRBD1. V lost 5 bases and J lost 8; bases outside the gene matches: 4. Looked up from germline, CDR1 is SGHAT and CDR2 is FQNNGV. The CDR3 is 13 residues long. CDR3 bases: TGTGCCAGCAGCCTGCAGGGGGCCGAAAAACTGTTTTTT. Encoded protein: CASSLQGAEKLFF.

The chain has TRBV6-5 and TRBJ2-7, with no clear D. V gave up 2 bases and J gave up 3 bases, with 8 bases separating them. The CDR3 covers 13 residues. Per the germline V gene, CDR1 is MNHEY and CDR2 is SVGAGI. CDR3: CASSYGGIYEQYF. The DNA of the CDR3 is TGTGCCAGCAGTTACGGTGGGATCTACGAGCAGTACTTC.

This chain connects TRBV30 to TRBJ1-3, with a tentative D call TRBD1 (5 bases). This CDR3 is built from 13 residues. The germline gives CDR1 GTSNPN, CDR2 SVGIG (reference sequence). The germline V and J ends were trimmed by 1 base and 4 bases, with 8 bases remaining between them. CDR3 region: CAWSAGDGNTIYF. CDR3 nucleotides: TGTGCCTGGAGTGCGGGGGACGGAAACACCATATATTTT.

V is TRBV28 and J is TRBJ2-3; 15 bases agree with TRBD2. The germline V gene encodes CDR1 MDHEN and CDR2 SYDVKM. The junction had 6 bases not matched to a gene; V was cut back by 6 bases and J by 5 bases. The CDR3 sequence is 16 residues long. CDR3 region: CASRLPGLAGGDTQYF. CDR3 sequence (DNA): TGTGCCAGCAGACTACCGGGACTAGCGGGAGGAGATACGCAGTATTTT.

The J gene is TRBJ2-1, the V gene TRBV4-2; TRBD1 aligns across 7 bases. CDR1 and CDR2 from the germline V gene are LGHNA and YNFKEQ. The CDR3 runs to 14 residues. Trimming cost V 2 bases and J 8 bases; bases outside gene matches: 6. This CDR3 is CASSQSVGGYEQFF. CDR3 in DNA: TGTGCCAGCAGCCAATCGGTAGGGGGCTATGAGCAGTTCTTC.